This T cell receptor beta chain was captured by sequencing in a study of CD8+ T cells in alopecia areata. CDR1 is WSHSY, CDR2 SAAADI, per germline. This CDR3 contains 16 residues. The V end was cut by 2 bases, the J end by 5 bases, with 15 bases between. Extracted RNA was reverse transcribed, and the resulting cDNA served as sequencing template. The protocol was immunoSEQ multiplex PCR, while the TCRdb copy is restricted to in-frame clones and leaves out a portion. The sample includes 120,000 to 150,000 clones, over 70% of them seen just once. The sequencing here drew on CD8+ T cells sorted from blood, taken at week 0. This rearrangement joins TRBV10-2 to TRBJ1-4, with unresolved D. The TCR sequence derives from a human donor with alopecia areata. CDR3 nucleotides: TGCGCCAGCAGTGAGGCCTCCAGGATGGGGAATGAAAAACTGTTTTTT. It encodes CASSEASRMGNEKLFF.